Listed below are T cell receptor beta chains from one sample, sequenced in a study of blood T cells in healthy people across ages. TCRdb processed the 5' RACE reads anew with MiXCR; each CDR3 protein has one entry. The sample consists of about 630,000 distinct CDR3 sequences, 21% of them appearing once. Sequencing was performed on blood. These TCRs come from an older man in good health. The CDR3 runs from the conserved cysteine through the conserved F or W. Fields, in order: V gene, clone size, J gene, D gene, CDR3 protein, CDR3 DNA. D genes are given only for firm matches. Size values are once, few and many counts, or a class for expanded clones, and some rows have none.

>TRBV5-1|few|TRBJ2-1|TRBD1
CASSSDRVGNEQFF
TGCGCCAGCAGCTCAGACAGGGTGGGGAATGAGCAGTTCTTC
>TRBV4-3|.|TRBJ2-4|.
CASSQGQRFCPHQYF
TGCGCCAGCAGCCAAGGACAGCGCTTTTGCCCTCACCAGTACTTC
>TRBV20-1|few|TRBJ2-7|.
CSASWQPYEQYF
TGCAGTGCTAGTTGGCAGCCCTACGAGCAGTACTTC
>TRBV6-5|few|TRBJ1-2|.
CASNDRKRGGYTF
TGTGCCAGCAACGACAGGAAGCGGGGTGGCTACACCTTC
>TRBV7-2|many|TRBJ2-1|TRBD2
CASSPGLAGNEQFF
TGTGCCAGTAGTCCGGGACTAGCCGGCAATGAGCAGTTCTTC
>TRBV29-1|many|TRBJ2-5|TRBD2
CSVQLSGRETQYF
TGCAGCGTCCAACTTAGCGGGAGGGAGACCCAGTACTTC
>TRBV3-1|.|TRBJ2-7|TRBD2
CASSQGTSGRYEQYF
TGTGCCAGCAGCCAGGGGACTAGCGGGAGGTACGAGCAGTACTTC
>TRBV5-1|.|TRBJ1-1|.
CASSLGVDTRNTEAFF
TGCGCCAGCAGCTTGGGGGTTGACACGAGGAACACTGAAGCTTTCTTT
>TRBV6-6|.|TRBJ1-1|.
CASSYGRAQNTEAFF
TGTGCCAGCAGTTACGGGAGGGCACAGAACACTGAAGCTTTCTTT
>TRBV5-1|many|TRBJ2-5|TRBD2
CASSRTSGRGQETQYF
TGCGCCAGCAGCCGGACTAGCGGGAGAGGACAAGAGACCCAGTACTTC
>TRBV28|few|TRBJ2-1|TRBD1
CASTKDRGPHNEQFF
TGTGCCAGCACCAAGGACAGGGGGCCTCACAATGAGCAGTTCTTC
>TRBV7-9|.|TRBJ2-2|.
CASSDTSNTGELFF
TGTGCCAGCAGCGACACCTCGAACACCGGGGAGCTGTTTTTT
>TRBV20-1|few|TRBJ2-1|.
CSARGRISEQFF
TGCAGTGCTAGAGGTAGGATTAGTGAGCAGTTCTTC
>TRBV6-2/TRBV6-3|.|TRBJ2-5|TRBD2
CASSAPGLDVETQYF
TGTGCCAGCAGTGCTCCGGGACTAGATGTGGAGACCCAGTACTTC
>TRBV3-1|many|TRBJ2-1|TRBD2
CASSQAGGRNEQFF
TGTGCCAGCAGCCAGGCGGGAGGGCGTAATGAGCAGTTCTTC
>TRBV13|.|TRBJ2-3|TRBD2
CASSFTSGSADTQYF
TGTGCCAGCAGCTTTACTAGCGGGAGCGCAGATACGCAGTATTTT
>TRBV20-1|few|TRBJ2-5|TRBD2
CSARRGRKETQYF
TGCAGTGCTAGACGCGGGAGAAAGGAGACCCAGTACTTC
>TRBV20-1|.|TRBJ2-7|.
CSAAGLHPYEQYF
TGCAGTGCTGCGGGGCTTCATCCCTACGAGCAGTACTTC
>TRBV20-1|few|TRBJ2-5|.
CSARAERLETQYF
TGCAGTGCTAGAGCGGAGCGATTAGAGACCCAGTACTTC
>TRBV7-6|few|TRBJ1-5|.
CASSASRASGQPQHF
TGTGCCAGCAGCGCCTCCCGCGCATCGGGTCAGCCCCAGCATTTT
>TRBV5-1|few|TRBJ2-5|.
CASSPTGAMGKETQYF
TGCGCCAGCAGCCCTACCGGAGCAATGGGAAAAGAGACCCAGTACTTC
>TRBV2|once|TRBJ2-2|.
CASSGQGLTGELFF
TGTGCCAGCAGTGGGCAGGGTCTCACCGGGGAGCTGTTTTTT
>TRBV5-1|once|TRBJ2-5|TRBD2
CASNPGTSGKETQYF
TGCGCCAGTAACCCCGGGACTAGCGGGAAAGAGACCCAGTACTTC